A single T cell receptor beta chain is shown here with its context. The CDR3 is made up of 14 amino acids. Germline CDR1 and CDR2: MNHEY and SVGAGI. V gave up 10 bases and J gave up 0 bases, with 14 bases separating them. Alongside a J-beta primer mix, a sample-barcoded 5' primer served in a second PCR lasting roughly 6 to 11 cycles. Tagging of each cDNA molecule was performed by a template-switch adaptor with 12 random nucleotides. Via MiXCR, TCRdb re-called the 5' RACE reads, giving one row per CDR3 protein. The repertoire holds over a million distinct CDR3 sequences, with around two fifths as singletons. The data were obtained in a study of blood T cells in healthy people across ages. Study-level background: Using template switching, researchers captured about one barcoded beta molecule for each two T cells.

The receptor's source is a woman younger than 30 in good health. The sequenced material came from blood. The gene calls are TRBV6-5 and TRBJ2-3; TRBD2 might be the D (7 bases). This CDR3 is CAIGGGRSTDTQYF. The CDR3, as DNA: TGTGCCATAGGGGGGGGGCGGAGCACAGATACGCAGTATTTT.